The TCR beta chain described here comes from a study of cytomegalovirus exposure and HLA in healthy donors. For this clone: Its antigen remains unidentified.

V dropped 6 bases and J dropped 1 base, with 10 bases sitting between them. Germline V gene sequence: CDR1 MDHEN, CDR2 SYDVKM. There are 14 residues in the CDR3. With 60 Vbeta and 13 Jbeta primers, the PCR was carried out. The assay was immunoSEQ multiplex PCR, and TCRdb's table has in-frame clones only and misses some. The table records nearly 300,000 clones, more than 80% of them present only once. General study findings and limits: Common viral pathogens (according to a later analysis) appeared linked to several of the most significant clusters. Analysis performed later found roughly 18,000 TCR beta sequences associated with HLA alleles at 0.05 false discovery rate.

Sequencing was performed on PBMCs. The chain joins TRBV28 to TRBJ2-1; a weak D match, TRBD2 (5 bases). The receptor comes from a man aged 40-49 years in good health and CMV-seropositive. The CDR3 nucleotides are TGTGCCAGCAGCCGGACTGATTCCTACAATGAGCAGTTCTTC. Protein sequence: CASSRTDSYNEQFF.